The present entry profiles one T cell receptor (beta chain) with its context. This clone was seen a handful of times. Its antigen is currently not known. The record has no base qualities; no much larger clone is one base away. The same CDR3 is also encoded by other DNA sequences in this sample. The cohort consisted of hundreds of healthy bone marrow donors. At the time of sampling, every cohort member was nominally healthy, though immune exposures that went unrecorded were likely present. The donor tested CMV seropositive and was one of the 289 seropositive cohort members. A peripheral blood sample was provided by each donor, and peripheral blood mononuclear cells were used for TCR beta sequencing. Genomic DNA was extracted from the blood cell samples with the Qiagen DNeasy Blood Extraction Kit. Library creation used the immunoSEQ multiplex PCR assay. The multiplex PCR relied on a mix of 60 forward primers for TCR Vbeta segments and 13 reverse primers for TCR Jbeta segments. A multiplex PCR assay on genomic DNA amplified the CDR3 region of rearranged TCR beta genes. The amplified TCR beta libraries were sequenced on the Illumina HiSeq System as 87-base-pair reads. The published analysis was carried out like this. In a later analysis, tens of millions of unique TCR beta chains were counted across the 690 or so repertoires, and roughly 10 million of these chains were shared by at least two donors. Raw reads were error-corrected and collapsed into unique sequences with a nearest-neighbor algorithm that merged closely related sequences to remove PCR and sequencing errors. V, D and J gene segments were assigned by aligning CDR3 sequences to IMGT reference sequences. For a sequence to be retained, at least a six-nucleotide match to both a V gene segment and a J gene segment was required. Rearrangements were called productive when the CDR3 lacked stop codons and stayed in frame with V and J; all others were non-productive. CDR3 was defined according to IMGT convention as the region running from the second conserved V-encoded cysteine to the conserved J-encoded phenylalanine. In an earlier analysis of 587 of the donors, sequences lacking an unambiguous match to a single V gene segment were excluded. An earlier analysis of fewer than 650 of the donors classified V segments as functional when productive rearrangements were above 56.7% and as segregating when the standard deviation between donors was above 5%. A statistical classification framework was built for diagnosing cytomegalovirus status from the catalog of TCR beta chain sequences. V and J gene assignment, in a later analysis, came from comparing TCR nucleotide sequences with IMGT/GENE-DB human TR gene sequences. A later analysis assigned CDR3 sequences and most-parsimonious VDJ recombination scenarios with the TCRdist pipeline. In a later analysis, each TCR beta chain was defined by its CDR3 amino acid sequence together with its V-gene family, and reads lacking a unique V-gene family were excluded. As a way to deal with suspected cross-contamination and a sequencing artifact, a later analysis dropped 450 to 600 nucleotide sequences that were highly shared and had low generation probability. A later analysis calculated a clonal expansion index for each public chain from normalized within-repertoire ranks of inferred template counts. In a later analysis, generation probabilities were computed using a VDJ recombination model fitted to out-of-frame rearrangements, and the results were checked against IGoR. In a later analysis, TCR-TCR, TCR-HLA and TCR-CMV co-occurrence was scored with hypergeometric tests, and a repertoire-size bias correction was applied to TCR pairs. False discovery rates were estimated in a later analysis by permuting HLA or CMV assignments 20 times. In a later analysis, co-occurring TCRs were grouped using DBSCAN, with TCRdist sequence similarity added in when clustering inside HLA-allele-positive subsets. Repertoires with fewer than 30,000 or more than 120,000 public chains, plus five repertoires with anomalous nucleotide sharing, were excluded from co-occurrence clustering. This is the immuneACCESS table as TCRdb keeps it, with only in-frame sequences that have V and J called. A part of the clones is gone; compared with another copy, unresolved V genes explain less than half, and the rest is unexplained. D and trimming were read from the DNA, whereas the V and J calls and clone size are those reported in that table. The sample yields 180,000 or so clones; about three quarters were counted once. The ten largest clones take up more than 12% of the sample.

The data were taken from a study of cytomegalovirus exposure and HLA in healthy donors (dated by TCRdb to between 2016 and 2019). Broadly, across the study: In an earlier analysis of under 600 of the donors, 276 Gb of sequence data and 90 million to 120 million unique TCR beta sequences from about 179 million T cells were reported. Rather than using new phenotypic data, the later analysis identified candidate immune exposures from TCR beta sequences and from how often those sequences occurred across donors. Both class I and class II loci were covered by HLA typing, at four-digit resolution. Four to six DR-DQ haplotypes were handled as single units for association and clustering, since linkage in the cohort was strong. Typing coverage differed by locus: A, B, C, DRB1 and DQB1 were typed in about 620-630 donors, DQA1 in approximately 520, DPA1 in approximately 600, and DPB1 in 400 to 490. Using immunosequencing, the study profiled T cell repertoires from approximately 700 subjects and related those repertoires to cytomegalovirus serostatus. A later genetic analysis used genome-wide SNP genotypes for 398 of the 666 donors, treating that subset as a discovery cohort. Among about 400 genotyped donors of the cohort, an average of approximately 200,000 unique TCR beta nucleotide sequences was sequenced per donor, of which 15% to 20% were non-productive. Donor age, sex, ethnicity and CMV serostatus were compiled alongside the repertoire data. The genetic ancestry cluster associated with self-reported Caucasian donors included about 81% of the approximately 400 genotyped donors. A later analysis re-examined previously published TCR beta repertoires from more than 550 donors and added high-resolution HLA genotyping to investigate patterns of TCR occurrence. In addition to the first cohort of around 670 subjects, a separate validation cohort of 120 different subjects was used. The aim of the study was to test whether cataloging public T cell receptors could identify signatures of past pathogen exposure. To predict cytomegalovirus infection status, the study combined high-throughput TCR immunosequencing, statistical association of individual TCRs with disease status, and machine learning. Every repertoire in the discovery cohort had been generated on one and the same sequencing platform. Around 320 gigabases of sequencing data and tens of millions of unique TCR sequences were included in an early release covering under 650 HLA-typed donors. In an earlier analysis of roughly 580 of the donors, high-throughput TCR beta sequencing was used to judge whether each TCR beta V gene segment behaved as functional or pseudogenic. Broader findings and caveats from the paper: Immune exposure information for the cohort was limited to CMV serostatus. Linkage disequilibrium might explain the correlated functional status among segregating V segments, but an unknown experimental factor could not be excluded. Specific HLA alleles were associated with 15,000 to 20,000 TCR beta sequences at a false discovery rate of 0.05 in a later analysis. Only TCR beta chains were sequenced in this cohort, and the absence of alpha or paired-chain data limited detectable features. A later genetic analysis associated a missense DCLRE1C variant with V-gene and J-gene trimming of TCR beta chains, and an independent cohort replicated the association. In vitro tests confirmed that a few of the cytomegalovirus-associated TCR beta chains recognize cytomegalovirus antigens. A further reported finding was that TCR beta sequences accurately predicted the HLA-A and HLA-B alleles for most subjects in the first cohort. In a later analysis, HLA-associated TCR beta chains showed more clonal expansion and lower generation probabilities than non-associated chains that were equally common. According to the authors, the approach could potentially be generalized to other disease states and immunological phenotypes. Several of the top co-occurrence clusters appeared to be linked to parvovirus B19, influenza, CMV and Epstein-Barr virus, according to a later analysis. Because HLA typing was unavailable for some donors at each locus, only the typed subset was used in association tests. Approximately 16 rarely observed V segments, including chromosome 9 orphons, were excluded from the earlier analysis of just under 600 of the donors because counts were too low. The study listed around 160 TCR beta chains as associated with cytomegalovirus. A later analysis found that most CMV-associated TCR beta chains appeared HLA-restricted, with HLA associations seemingly driven largely by CMV exposure. The classifier was reported to diagnose cytomegalovirus status with high specificity and sensitivity in both the original and validation cohorts. An earlier analysis of 450 to 750 of the donors showed that most TCR beta V segments appeared in productive rearrangements either about 87% or about 30% of the time, which broadly matched IMGT annotations. Assigning TCR associations to individual alleles was difficult when HLA alleles, especially DR and DQ, strongly co-occurred. In a later analysis, TCR association rates were found to vary across HLA loci, with the most associated TCRs seen for DRB1 alleles and the fewest for HLA-C alleles. Compared with the roughly 700-donor mean, donors in an Asian-associated ancestry cluster had fewer N-insertions in productive TCRs, according to a later genetic analysis. Presence/absence analyses assumed roughly uniform sequencing depth across donors, an assumption that may not hold. A group of highly shared sequence variants was considered likely to be a technical artifact of the sequencing pipeline. Most TCR sequences were seen in very few donors, while some public TCRs were found in many individuals.

Specimen: PBMCs. The sequence came from a man over 45 in good health and CMV-seropositive.

The CDR3 in this case is CASSLNTEAFF. Read as DNA, the sequence is TGTGCCAGCAGCCTCAACACTGAAGCTTTCTTT. This chain joins TRBV5-6 to TRBJ1-1; the D segment cannot be called with confidence. The CDR3, from cysteine to phenylalanine, totals 11 residues. Just CDR3 DNA is preserved here, 33 bases in frame from base 1. For CDR1 and CDR2, the germline V gene lists SGHDT and YYEEEE. The V and J ends are trimmed by 4 bases and 2 bases, leaving 3 bases between them.